The 26 T cell receptor beta chains given below trace back to one sample, sequenced in a study of beta chain features in type 1 diabetes. Study-wide points: TCRB CDR3s were moderately but significantly shorter in Type 1 diabetes patients in all four CD4+ subsets.

Antigens of these TCRs are unknown. Expressed TCRB transcripts got sequenced, as all isolated RNA was reverse transcribed. TCRdb's copy holds only in-frame clones and misses some; the assay was immunoSEQ multiplex PCR. In the table there are over 200,000 clones, approximately 11% of which are singletons. Sequenced sample: naive CD4+ T cells from blood. The receptors were sampled from a man aged 30 to 39 with type 1 diabetes.

This chain links TRBV9 with TRBJ2-1; 9 nucleotides line up with TRBD2. CDR1 SGDLS and CDR2 YYNGEE come from the germline V gene. This CDR3 has 15 residues. Germline trimming cut 3 bases from V and 2 bases from J; bases unmatched to any gene: 3. CDR3 DNA sequence: TGTGCCAGCAGCGCAGTAGCGGGGGCCTACAATGAGCAGTTCTTC. Translation gives CASSAVAGAYNEQFF.

This sequence joins TRBV5-4 and TRBJ2-5, with 8 positions matching TRBD1. V dropped 2 bases and J dropped 4; count of bases not matched to a gene: 10. From germline, CDR1 is SGHNT and CDR2 YYREEE (reference sequence). CDR3 size: 16 residues. The CDR3 is CASSFRQGQWAETQYF. Written as DNA, the CDR3 is TGTGCCAGCAGCTTTAGACAGGGGCAATGGGCAGAGACCCAGTACTTC.

The chain joins TRBV5-1 to TRBJ2-5; a possible D gene is TRBD2 (6 bases). In germline, CDR1 is SGHRS, CDR2 YFSETQ. V lost 4 bases and J 5 bases, leaving 24 bases between the germline ends. The CDR3 sequence is 17 residues long. The CDR3 spells CASSQSGLSSPAETQYF. Written as DNA, the CDR3 is TGCGCCAGCAGCCAATCGGGACTCAGTTCCCCGGCGGAGACCCAGTACTTC. The full variable domain, rest sourced from reference TRBV5-1 and TRBJ2-5, is KAGVTQTPRYLIKTRGQQVTLSCSPISGHRSVSWYQQTPGQGLQFLFEYFSETQRNKGNFPGRFSGRQFSNSRSEMNVSTLELGDSALYLCASSQSGLSSPAETQYFGPGTRLLVL.

The CDR3, as DNA: TGTGCCAGCAGTGAGGGGGGTTCCTACGAGCAGTACTTC. Translating it yields CASSEGGSYEQYF. This sequence joins TRBV2 and TRBJ2-7; tentative D call: TRBD2 (6 bases). V lost 3 bases to trimming and J lost 1 base, with 7 bases between them. Germline CDR1 reads SNHLY; CDR2 reads FYNNEI. This CDR3 is built from 13 residues.

This clone was counted between two and nine times. This sequence joins TRBV5-4 and TRBJ2-3; 9 nucleotides agree with TRBD2. CDR3 size: 15 residues. The trim removed 0 bases at V and 3 bases at J, leaving 2 bases unmatched. Germline V lookup: CDR1 SGHNT, CDR2 YYREEE (reference sequence). CDR3 DNA: TGTGCCAGCAGCTTGGGGGGACTAGCAACAGATACGCAGTATTTT. This encodes CASSLGGLATDTQYF.

J is TRBJ1-5 and V is TRBV30; possibly TRBD1 for D (5 bases). The CDR3 has 13 residues. CDR1 is GTSNPN, CDR2 SVGIG, per germline (reference sequence). Deletions cut 1 base from V and 4 bases from J, with 8 bases between. The CDR3 spells CAWSGTRNQPQHF. Here the CDR3 DNA reads TGTGCCTGGAGTGGGACAAGAAATCAGCCCCAGCATTTT. The complete variable domain, with remaining parts taken from reference TRBV30 and TRBJ1-5, reads SQTIHQWPATLVQPVGSPLSLECTVEGTSNPNLYWYRQAAGRGLQLLFYSVGIGQISSEVPQNLSASRPQDRQFILSSKKLLLSDSGFYLCAWSGTRNQPQHFGDGTRLSIL.

As regards this clone: This CDR3 is also generated by other DNA sequences in the sample. The chain has TRBV30 and TRBJ2-5; TRBD2 might be the D (6 bases). CDR3 size: 13 residues. The germline gives CDR1 GTSNPN, CDR2 SVGIG (reference sequence). The germline V and J ends were trimmed by 0 bases and 5 bases, with 10 bases remaining between them. CDR3 nucleotides: TGTGCCTGGAGTGTTGCGGGGCCCGAGACCCAGTACTTC. Protein: CAWSVAGPETQYF.

This clone was observed a few times. The rearrangement links TRBV6-5 to TRBJ1-1; no clear D. The CDR3 is made up of 13 amino acids. Per the germline V gene, CDR1 is MNHEY and CDR2 is SVGAGI. Trimming removed 5 bases at V and 1 base at J, with 8 bases between. This CDR3 reads CASSTPRNTEAFF. In DNA, the CDR3 is TGTGCCAGCAGTACCCCGAGGAACACTGAAGCTTTCTTT.

This chain's CDR3 is CASSPSGGGRVGELFF. CDR3 DNA: TGTGCCAGCAGCCCCTCGGGCGGGGGCAGGGTTGGGGAGCTGTTTTTT. The gene calls are TRBV4-2 and TRBJ2-2, with D perhaps TRBD2 (7 bases). The CDR3 length is 16 residues. V was shortened by 4 bases and J by 8 bases, with 20 bases between the two germline ends. Germline CDR1 LGHNA, CDR2 YNFKEQ.

The DNA of the CDR3 is TGTGCCAGCAGTTTAAATGGGAGAGATACGCAGTATTTT. Translation: CASSLNGRDTQYF. J is TRBJ2-3 and V is TRBV27; a weak D match, TRBD2 (5 bases). Trimming removed 2 bases from V and 5 bases from J, with 8 bases in between. This CDR3 is 13 amino acids long. Per germline, CDR1 MNHEY and CDR2 SMNVEV (reference sequence).

This clone has only a few counts. The chain links TRBV18 to TRBJ2-7; tentative D call: TRBD1 (6 bases). Trimming pared 3 bases from V and 0 bases from J, leaving 9 bases between. Germline CDR1 reads KGHSH; CDR2 reads LQKENI. The CDR3 runs 14 residues. CDR3 in DNA: TGTGCCAGCTCACCTAGGACAGCCTCCTACGAGCAGTACTTC. It specifies CASSPRTASYEQYF.

The gene calls are TRBV28 and TRBJ1-5; TRBD1 aligns across 10 bases. In germline, CDR1 is MDHEN, CDR2 SYDVKM. This CDR3 comprises 17 residues. Trimming took 5 bases from V and 4 from J; bases not matched to a gene: 11. The CDR3 DNA reads as TGTGCCAGCAGTCCCGGGACAGGGGTTTTTGGTAATCAGCCCCAGCATTTT. Translated: CASSPGTGVFGNQPQHF.

The chain carries TRBV18 and TRBJ1-2, with 8 bases lining up with TRBD1. This CDR3 is built from 14 residues. Germline CDR1 KGHSH, CDR2 LQKENI. V was pared by 3 bases and J by 3 bases, with 3 bases of the junction left unmatched. CDR3 region: CASSPTGEDYGYTF. The CDR3 region has the DNA TGTGCCAGCTCACCGACAGGGGAGGACTATGGCTACACCTTC.

This chain joins TRBV30 and TRBJ2-7; 7 bases fit TRBD2. J was trimmed by 7 bases and V by 5 bases; bases with no gene match: 8. This CDR3 has 12 amino acids. Germline V gives CDR1 GTSNPN, CDR2 SVGIG (reference sequence). As DNA, the CDR3 is TGTGCCTGGGGACGGGGAGCGGGGGAGCAGTACTTC. This sequence encodes CAWGRGAGEQYF.

The CDR3 here is CASSLRTITDTQYF. CDR3 in DNA: TGTGCCAGCAGCCTCCGGACAATCACAGATACGCAGTATTTT. The V gene is TRBV13, the J gene TRBJ2-3, with D possibly matching TRBD1 (5 bases). Germline V gives CDR1 PRHDT, CDR2 FYEKMQ (reference sequence). This CDR3 is built from 14 residues. V was cut by 5 bases and J by 2 bases, with 11 bases left in between.

This clone has only a few counts. The rearrangement links TRBV9 to TRBJ2-5, with D perhaps matching TRBD2 (6 bases). V shed 0 bases and J shed 1 base, with 16 bases lying between them. The CDR3 is made up of 17 amino acids. Germline V lookup: CDR1 SGDLS, CDR2 YYNGEE. The CDR3 reads CASSVATTGTLQETQYF. The CDR3 bases are TGTGCCAGCAGCGTAGCTACAACTGGGACTCTCCAAGAGACCCAGTACTTC.

The chain carries TRBV9 and TRBJ2-1, with a weak D call TRBD2 (7 bases). CDR3 size: 15 residues. CDR1 and CDR2 from the germline V gene are SGDLS and YYNGEE. V lost 0 bases to trimming and J lost 8 bases, with 15 bases between them. CDR3 sequence: CASSVEGGSSHEQFF. CDR3 DNA: TGTGCCAGCAGCGTAGAGGGGGGGTCGAGTCATGAGCAGTTCTTC. Looking up the rest from reference TRBV9 and TRBJ2-1 gives the full variable domain: DSGVTQTPKHLITATGQRVTLRCSPRSGDLSVYWYQQSLDQGLQFLIQYYNGEERAKGNILERFSAQQFPDLHSELNLSSLELGDSALYFCASSVEGGSSHEQFFGPGTRLTVL.

The V gene is TRBV18, the J gene TRBJ1-2, with 11 bases identical to TRBD1. The CDR3 length is 14 residues. J lost 6 bases, V lost 2 bases, and 2 bases had no gene match. Germline CDR1 KGHSH, CDR2 LQKENI. CDR3 region: CASSPGQGADGYTF. CDR3 bases: TGTGCCAGCTCACCAGGACAGGGGGCCGATGGCTACACCTTC.

The CDR3 spells CASTTGGALNYGYTF. Here the CDR3 DNA reads TGTGCCAGCACTACAGGGGGCGCTCTTAATTATGGCTACACCTTC. The rearrangement joins TRBV5-4 to TRBJ1-2, with 9 bases that match TRBD1. Per the germline V gene, CDR1 is SGHNT and CDR2 is YYREEE (reference sequence). The CDR3 extends over 15 amino acids. The V gene end was trimmed by 6 bases and the J gene end by 5 bases; junction bases not matched to a gene: 11.

This chain uses TRBV5-5 with TRBJ2-7; TRBD1 matches at 8 bases. The CDR3 runs to 13 residues. The trim removed 2 bases at V and 5 bases at J, leaving 3 bases unmatched. Germline CDR1 is SGHKS and CDR2 is YYEKEE (reference sequence). CDR3 in DNA: TGTGCCAGCAGCTTAGCAGGGGGCGACGAGCAGTACTTC. This codes for CASSLAGGDEQYF.

This clone was counted between two and nine times. The chain carries TRBV15 and TRBJ2-2, with a tentative D call TRBD1 (6 bases). V gave up 7 bases and J gave up 1 base, with 10 bases separating them. The length of the CDR3 is 14 residues. From germline, CDR1 is LNHNV and CDR2 YYDKDF (reference sequence). This CDR3 is CATTQGLNTGELFF. In nucleotides, the CDR3 is TGTGCCACCACACAGGGATTGAACACCGGGGAGCTGTTTTTT. Combining the CDR3 with reference TRBV15 and TRBJ2-2 gives the whole variable domain DAMVIQNPRYQVTQFGKPVTLSCSQTLNHNVMYWYQQKSSQAPKLLFHYYDKDFNNEADTPDNFQSRRPNTSFCFLDIRSPGLGDTAMYLCATTQGLNTGELFFGEGSRLTVL.

The chain couples TRBV10-2 to TRBJ2-4; 8 positions agree with TRBD1. Germline CDR1 reads WSHSY; CDR2 reads SAAADI. J was trimmed by 7 bases and V by 6 bases; bases with no gene match: 5. This CDR3 comprises 13 residues. The CDR3 DNA reads as TGCGCCAGCAGCGCGGACAGGGAGAACATTCAGTACTTC. This codes for CASSADRENIQYF.

The rearrangement joins TRBV7-8 to TRBJ2-5, with a weak D call TRBD2 (5 bases). Trimming cost V 5 bases and J 1 base, with 11 bases left between them. Germline-derived CDR1 and CDR2 are SGHVS and FQNEAQ. This CDR3 comprises 14 residues. In DNA form, the CDR3 reads TGTGCCAGCAGCCCTGAGCGGCTCCAAGAGACCCAGTACTTC. Its protein is CASSPERLQETQYF.

This clone showed up just a few times. The chain employs TRBV2 and TRBJ2-7; tentatively, D is TRBD1 (5 bases). The CDR3 has 13 residues. Trimming shortened V by 6 bases and J by 5 bases, and 14 bases separated the two germline ends. Germline CDR1 is SNHLY and CDR2 is FYNNEI. The CDR3 sequence: CASRDSGHNEQYF. Here the CDR3 DNA reads TGTGCCAGCAGGGATTCCGGACACAACGAGCAGTACTTC.

The genes are TRBV5-4 and TRBJ1-2, with 10 bases fitting TRBD1. After removal of 4 bases from V and 11 bases from J, the junction contained 14 bases not matched to a gene. Germline CDR1 is SGHNT and CDR2 is YYREEE (reference sequence). The CDR3 extends over 15 amino acids. This CDR3 is CASSNPTGGMGRYTF. DNA of the CDR3: TGTGCCAGCAGCAACCCGACAGGGGGCATGGGTCGGTACACCTTC. Variable domain in full (rest from reference TRBV5-4 and TRBJ1-2): ETGVTQSPTHLIKTRGQQVTLRCSSQSGHNTVSWYQQALGQGPQFIFQYYREEENGRGNFPPRFSGLQFPNYSSELNVNALELDDSALYLCASSNPTGGMGRYTFGSGTRLTVV.

The gene calls are TRBV19 and TRBJ2-7, with 8 nucleotides matching TRBD1. The CDR3 runs to 15 residues. Trimming at V came to 5 bases and at J to 4 bases, leaving 10 bases not matched to a gene. Germline V gives CDR1 LNHDA, CDR2 SQIVND (reference sequence). The CDR3 spells CASSASGTGFYEQYF. Written as DNA, the CDR3 is TGTGCCAGTAGTGCATCCGGGACAGGTTTTTACGAGCAGTACTTC. The variable domain in full, with the rest retrieved from reference TRBV19 and TRBJ2-7, is DGGITQSPKYLFRKEGQNVTLSCEQNLNHDAMYWYRQDPGQGLRLIYYSQIVNDFQKGDIAEGYSVSREKKESFPLTVTSAQKNPTAFYLCASSASGTGFYEQYFGPGTRLTVT.